A single sample gave rise to the 14 T cell receptor beta chains below, sequenced in a study of memory CD4+ T cells and cytomegalovirus serostatus. Profiling relied on immunoSEQ multiplex PCR, and the TCRdb table lists in-frame clones only, not all of them. Of 55,000 or so clones in the sample, about 86% were seen once. Single viable CD3+CD4+CD8-CD45RO+ cells were sorted as the memory CD4+ T cells. Sequences were obtained from memory CD4+ T cells from blood. The receptors shown here come from an adult in good health and CMV-seropositive.

In its sample, this clone was seen once. The rearrangement uses TRBV28 and TRBJ1-4; D call uncertain. The CDR3 contains 13 residues. The V and J ends lost 5 bases and 16 bases respectively, with 20 bases between them. Germline values: CDR1 MDHEN, CDR2 SYDVKM. The CDR3 region has the DNA TGTGCCAGCAGTCCTTCGACCTCCTGGAAGGAGTTTTTT. Encoded protein: CASSPSTSWKEFF.

The chain joins TRBV2 to TRBJ1-6, with 8 positions matching TRBD1. CDR3 length equals 17 residues. CDR1 and CDR2 (germline): SNHLY, FYNNEI. V shed 6 bases and J 7 bases; nucleotides not matched to a gene: 14. Written as DNA, the CDR3 is TGTGCCAGCAGGGGTGGGCAGGGGGCTTTGGGGAATTCACCCCTCCACTTT. Protein sequence: CASRGGQGALGNSPLHF.

In its sample, this clone was seen a few times. V gene TRBV7-2 combines with J gene TRBJ2-1, with D possibly TRBD2 on 5 matching bases. The V end was cut by 2 bases, the J end by 10 bases, with 12 bases between. Germline CDR1 is SGHTA and CDR2 is FQGNSA. This CDR3 comprises 13 residues. CDR3 nucleotides: TGTGCCAGCAGCTTAAGGGAGTCGTGGGAGCAGTTCTTC. This encodes CASSLRESWEQFF. The whole variable domain, remainder taken from reference TRBV7-2 and TRBJ2-1, is GAGVSQSPSNKVTEKGKDVELRCDPISGHTALYWYRQSLGQGLEFLIYFQGNSAPDKSGLPSDRFSAERTGGSVSTLTIQRTQQEDSAVYLCASSLRESWEQFFGPGTRLTVL.

The rearrangement joins TRBV9 to TRBJ1-2, with unresolved D. This CDR3 spans 11 amino acids. In germline, CDR1 is SGDLS, CDR2 YYNGEE. V was shortened by 3 bases and J by 11 bases, with 11 bases between the two germline ends. The CDR3: CASSDYMKYTF. DNA for the CDR3: TGTGCCAGCAGCGACTACATGAAGTACACCTTC.

This clone occurred once. The junction and the germline gene differ at one end; a read error may be behind it. V is TRBV7-2 and J is TRBJ2-1; 7 nucleotides align to TRBD1. The length of the CDR3 is 15 residues. The germline gives CDR1 SGHTA, CDR2 FQGNSA. In DNA form, the CDR3 reads TGTGCCAGCACCTTAATCCAGGGGGTCCACAATGAGCAGTTCTTC. As protein: CASTLIQGVHNEQFF.

This clone ranks as hyperexpanded (1% or more). The chain uses TRBV7-9 and TRBJ2-1, with 14 positions matching TRBD2. Germline CDR1 reads SEHNR; CDR2 reads FQNEAQ (reference sequence). With 3 bases clipped from V and 8 bases from J, the junction kept 6 bases outside the gene matches. This CDR3 is built from 16 residues. Here the CDR3 reads CASSLGLAGDLDEQFF. As DNA, the CDR3 is TGTGCCAGCAGCTTGGGACTAGCGGGAGATTTGGATGAGCAGTTCTTC.

The chain carries TRBV2 and TRBJ2-7; TRBD1 matches 9 bases. CDR1 and CDR2 (germline): SNHLY, FYNNEI. The trim removed 7 bases at V and 1 base at J, leaving 5 bases unmatched. CDR3 size: 14 residues. The CDR3 DNA sequence: TGTGCCAGCAAACGACAGGGGGAGTCCTACGAGCAGTACTTC. It is translated as CASKRQGESYEQYF.

Here the CDR3 DNA reads TGTGCCACCTCAGTCTCTGGGGCCAACGTCCTGACTTTC. It codes for CATSVSGANVLTF. The chain joins TRBV19 to TRBJ2-6; D not resolved. Germline CDR1 reads LNHDA; CDR2 reads SQIVND (reference sequence). This CDR3 spans 13 amino acids. V shed 10 bases and J shed 0 bases, with 7 bases lying between them.

The V gene is TRBV11-2, the J gene TRBJ2-7; D is perhaps TRBD1 (5 bases). The V gene's germline CDR1 is SGHAT and CDR2 FQNNGV. V lost 0 bases to trimming and J lost 3 bases, with 9 bases between them. The CDR3 spans 14 residues. The CDR3 protein is CASSLDRGSYEQYF. CDR3 DNA: TGTGCCAGCAGCTTAGATAGGGGCAGCTACGAGCAGTACTTC.

This clone appeared once. The same CDR3 can be traced to other DNA sequences in this sample. This chain joins TRBV27 and TRBJ1-5; D gene ambiguous. This CDR3 region has 14 residues. Trimming left V 6 bases short and J 0 bases short, with 9 bases between. Germline values: CDR1 MNHEY, CDR2 SMNVEV (reference sequence). The CDR3 sequence: CASSLGYSNQPQHF. The CDR3 nucleotides read TGTGCCAGCAGCCTGGGGTATAGCAATCAGCCCCAGCATTTT.

CDR3 DNA sequence: TGTGCCAGCAGCCCCGAGAACTATGGCTACACCTTC. As protein: CASSPENYGYTF. The J gene is TRBJ1-2, the V gene TRBV7-9, with D uncertain. This CDR3 contains 12 residues. Germline CDR1 and CDR2: SEHNR and FQNEAQ (reference sequence). V lost 5 bases and J lost 2, with 6 bases in between.

V is TRBV5-1 and J is TRBJ2-7; tentative D call: TRBD1 (7 bases). Germline loops: CDR1 SGHRS, CDR2 YFSETQ. The V and J ends lost 4 bases and 7 bases respectively, with 30 bases between them. CDR3 length: 18 residues. The CDR3 bases are TGCGCCAGCAGCAAAGAGGGAGGACGAGGGGGCGCAGGGGGTGAGCAGTACTTC. This gives the protein CASSKEGGRGGAGGEQYF.

The rearrangement joins TRBV6-6 to TRBJ2-1, with D unclear. The CDR3 length is 13 residues. V was shortened by 4 bases and J by 1 base, with 5 bases between the two germline ends. CDR1 MNHNY and CDR2 SVGAGI come from the germline V gene (reference sequence). The CDR3 loop is CASSSESYNEQFF. The CDR3 coding sequence is TGTGCCAGCAGTTCGGAGTCCTACAATGAGCAGTTCTTC.

The chain carries TRBV18 and TRBJ1-6; 8 bases are shared with TRBD1. With 4 bases clipped from V and 9 bases from J, the junction kept 11 bases outside the gene matches. In germline, CDR1 is KGHSH, CDR2 LQKENI. The CDR3 spans 16 residues. The CDR3 sequence is CASSQRGQGGTSPLHF. CDR3 DNA sequence: TGTGCCAGCTCACAGCGAGGACAGGGCGGAACTTCACCCCTCCACTTT. The full variable domain, completed using reference TRBV18 and TRBJ1-6, is NAGVMQNPRHLVRRRGQEARLRCSPMKGHSHVYWYRQLPEEGLKFMVYLQKENIIDESGMPKERFSAEFPKEGPSILRIQQVVRGDSAAYFCASSQRGQGGTSPLHFGNGTRLTVT.